Below, one TCR beta chain is given with its context. Its antigen is currently unknown. This entry comes from a study of T cells expressing NK-cell markers. The CDR3 is 15 amino acids. TCRdb re-called the 5' RACE reads, yielding one record per CDR3 amino acid sequence without DNA. In total, the table holds 450,000 to 600,000 distinct CDR3 sequences. Study-level points and caveats: These same clonotypes (in four donors) also led the CD3+CD56-NKG2C+ fraction. Nothing established the HCMV specificity of expanded NKG2C+ T cell clones.

This clonotype was sampled from a man aged 18 to 29 in good health. Sample: blood T cells: a sorted CD56 or NKG2C T cell subset, CD4+ or CD8+ T cells, or bulk PBMC T cells (not recorded which). The J gene is TRBJ2-1, the V gene TRBV12-3 or TRBV12-4; TCRdb indicates TRBD2, and absent DNA this call remains unverified. The CDR3: CASSRGGNILGEQFF.